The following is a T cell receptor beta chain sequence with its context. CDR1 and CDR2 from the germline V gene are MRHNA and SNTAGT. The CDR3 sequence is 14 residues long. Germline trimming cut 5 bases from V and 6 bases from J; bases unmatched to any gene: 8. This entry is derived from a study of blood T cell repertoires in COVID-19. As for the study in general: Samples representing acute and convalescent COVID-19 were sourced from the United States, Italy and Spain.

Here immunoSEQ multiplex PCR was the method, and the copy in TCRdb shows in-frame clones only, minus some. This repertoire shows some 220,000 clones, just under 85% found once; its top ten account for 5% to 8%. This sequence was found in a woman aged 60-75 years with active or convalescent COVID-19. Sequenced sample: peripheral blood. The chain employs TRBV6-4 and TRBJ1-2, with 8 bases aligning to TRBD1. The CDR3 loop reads CASSPTDRENGYTF. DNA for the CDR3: TGTGCCAGCAGTCCTACGGACAGGGAGAATGGCTACACCTTC.